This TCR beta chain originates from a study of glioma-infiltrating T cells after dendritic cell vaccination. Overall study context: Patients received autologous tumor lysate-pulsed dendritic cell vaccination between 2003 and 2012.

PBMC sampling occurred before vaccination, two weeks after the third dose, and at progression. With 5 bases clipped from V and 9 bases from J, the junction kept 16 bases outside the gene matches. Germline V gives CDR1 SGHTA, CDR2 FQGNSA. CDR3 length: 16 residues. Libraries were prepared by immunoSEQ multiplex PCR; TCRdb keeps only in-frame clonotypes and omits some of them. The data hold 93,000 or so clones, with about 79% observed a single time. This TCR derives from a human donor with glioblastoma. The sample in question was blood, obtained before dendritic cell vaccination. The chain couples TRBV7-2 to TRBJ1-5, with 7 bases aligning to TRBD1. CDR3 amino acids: CASSLRQGLTRPPQHF. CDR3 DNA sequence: TGTGCCAGCAGCCTTCGACAGGGTTTAACCCGTCCGCCCCAGCATTTT.